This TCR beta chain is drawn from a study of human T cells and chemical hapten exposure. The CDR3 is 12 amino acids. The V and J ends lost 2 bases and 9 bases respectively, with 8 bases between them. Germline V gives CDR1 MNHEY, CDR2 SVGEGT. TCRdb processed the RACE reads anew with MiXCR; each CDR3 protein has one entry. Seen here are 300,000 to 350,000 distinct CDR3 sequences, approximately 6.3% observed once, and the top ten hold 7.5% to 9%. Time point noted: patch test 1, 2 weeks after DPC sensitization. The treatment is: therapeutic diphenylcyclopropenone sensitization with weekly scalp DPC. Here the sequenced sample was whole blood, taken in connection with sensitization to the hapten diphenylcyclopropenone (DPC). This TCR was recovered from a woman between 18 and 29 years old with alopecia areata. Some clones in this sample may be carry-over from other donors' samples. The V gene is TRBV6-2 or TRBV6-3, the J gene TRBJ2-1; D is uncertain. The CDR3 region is CASSYGVIEQFF. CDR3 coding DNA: TGTGCCAGCAGTTACGGCGTTATTGAGCAGTTCTTC.